Here is one T cell receptor (beta chain) with its context. The clone's antigen remains unknown. One base away there is no much larger clone; base qualities are not given. Libraries were made using the immunoSEQ multiplex PCR assay. TCRdb limited this immuneACCESS table to in-frame rearrangements with V and J called. A share of clones is missing; checked studies link under half to unresolved V genes, and the rest is unexplained. This sample lists just under 60,000 clones; about 92% were detected once. The top ten clonotypes cover around 1.7% of the sample. The CDR3 measures 17 amino acids from cysteine to phenylalanine. The sequence is cut down to CDR3 DNA, 51 bases in frame from base 1. Trimming at the junction amounts to 1 base on V and 0 bases on J, and the germline ends lie 10 bases apart. The germline V gene (reference sequence) yields LNHDA for CDR1 and SQIVND for CDR2. The data were taken from a study of control samples from healthy donors and cancer patients (dated by TCRdb to the early 2020s).

The rearrangement joined TRBV19 to TRBJ2-6; the D gene cannot be resolved reliably. The TCR was taken from a man aged 35-49 years with colorectal cancer. Source material: PBMCs. The DNA sequence follows: TGTGCCAGTAGTATAGGTGGGCGAAGCTCTGGGGCCAACGTCCTGACTTTC. It specifies CASSIGGRSSGANVLTF.